This entry describes one T cell receptor (beta chain). The assay was immunoSEQ multiplex PCR, and TCRdb's table has in-frame clones only and misses some. The sample shows roughly 180,000 clones, approximately 88% of them seen only once. Germline V lookup: CDR1 GTSNPN, CDR2 SVGIG (reference sequence). The CDR3 has 12 amino acids. V was shortened by 8 bases and J by 5 bases, with 15 bases between the two germline ends. This entry is derived from a study of blood T cell repertoires in COVID-19. At the level of the study: Acute and convalescent COVID-19 specimens originated in the United States, Italy and Spain. In each case, the material was cDNA or gDNA derived from T cells, B-cell-depleted T cells, or PBMCs.

Cohorts were determined from participant-reported clinical history. Cohort 3 recovery required two negative PCRs, clearance, or symptom resolution. The chain recombines TRBV30 with TRBJ1-2, with a possible D match to TRBD1 (6 bases). This sequence originates from a woman aged 60-75 years who had recovered from COVID-19. Input material: PBMCs or T cells enriched from blood (not recorded which). In DNA form, the CDR3 reads TGTGCCGGCAACAGGGCTCGATATGGCTACACCTTC. The encoded protein is CAGNRARYGYTF. Full variable domain (rest looked up from reference TRBV30 and TRBJ1-2): SQTIHQWPATLVQPVGSPLSLECTVEGTSNPNLYWYRQAAGRGLQLLFYSVGIGQISSEVPQNLSASRPQDRQFILSSKKLLLSDSGFYLCAGNRARYGYTFGSGTRLTVV.